This TCR beta chain was observed in a study of blood T cell repertoires in COVID-19. Profiled with immunoSEQ multiplex PCR; TCRdb holds only in-frame clones, not every one. The sample has about 210,000 clones; approximately 80% are singletons. V shed 8 bases and J shed 7 bases, with 14 bases lying between them. Germline lookup yields CDR1 MNHEY and CDR2 SVGAGI. The CDR3 is 12 residues long. This sequence originates from a woman aged 80 or over with COVID-19, enrolled during active disease. This chain uses TRBV6-5 with TRBJ1-1, with D maybe TRBD1 (5 bases). Sequencing was performed on peripheral blood. Here the CDR3 DNA reads TGTGCCAGCGCCCCGCCGACAGATGAAGCTTTCTTT. It codes for CASAPPTDEAFF.